The next 2 T cell receptor beta chains were all read from a single sample in a study of CD8 T cells in Susac syndrome. When the RNA was reverse transcribed, random hexamers were used with an input of roughly 0.45 to 1 ug. In TCRdb, the immunoSEQ multiplex PCR reads were re-called with MiXCR into one record per CDR3 protein. In the table there are 78,000 or so distinct CDR3 sequences, about 95% of which are singletons. The sample comprised CD8+ T cells from PBMCs. These receptors were obtained from a human donor with multiple sclerosis.

The rearrangement uses TRBV30 and TRBJ2-7, with D possibly called TRBD1 or TRBD2 (5 bases each). The CDR3 totals 12 residues. Deletions cut 7 bases from V and 3 bases from J, with 13 bases between. Germline lookup yields CDR1 GTSNPN and CDR2 SVGIG (reference sequence). CDR3 amino acids: CASWDGYYEQYF. In DNA, the CDR3 is TGTGCCTCCTGGGACGGCTACTACGAGCAGTACTTC.

The chain employs TRBV12-3 or TRBV12-4 and TRBJ2-7, with 9 bases that match TRBD1. The V segment lost 8 bases and the J segment 6 bases; nucleotides outside the gene matches: 5. This CDR3 has 12 residues. The CDR3 reads CASRTGGSEQYF. The CDR3 DNA reads TGTGCCAGCCGAACAGGGGGCAGCGAGCAGTACTTC.